Shown below are 5 T cell receptor beta chains from a single sample sequenced in a study of blood T cell repertoires in COVID-19. Clones were read by immunoSEQ multiplex PCR, and TCRdb kept only the in-frame ones, dropping some. The sample holds around 260,000 clones, around 90% seen once. The sequenced sample was peripheral blood. The source of these receptors is a human donor in a cohort sampled during active COVID-19.

CDR3 in amino acids: CASSPRGAADTASTDTQYF. As DNA, the CDR3 is TGTGCCAGCTCACCCCGAGGAGCGGCCGACACCGCTAGCACAGATACGCAGTATTTT. V gene TRBV18 combines with J gene TRBJ2-3; D perhaps matches TRBD2 (5 bases). Germline CDR1 reads KGHSH; CDR2 reads LQKENI. V dropped 3 bases and J dropped 0 bases, with 22 bases sitting between them. The CDR3 length is 19 residues.

The chain couples TRBV6-5 to TRBJ2-3; 9 nucleotides align to TRBD2. CDR1 is MNHEY, CDR2 SVGAGI, per germline. V shed 6 bases and J 1 base; nucleotides not matched to a gene: 2. The CDR3 has 14 amino acids. CDR3 sequence (DNA): TGTGCCAGCAGGGCGGGGGGGGGCACAGATACGCAGTATTTT. Protein sequence: CASRAGGGTDTQYF.

The chain has TRBV29-1 and TRBJ1-2; D remains ambiguous. Germline V gene data show CDR1 as SQVTM and CDR2 as ANQGSEA. The CDR3 is made up of 14 amino acids. V dropped 2 bases and J dropped 1 base, with 11 bases sitting between them. The CDR3 region is CSVESAGGNYGYTF. The CDR3 DNA follows: TGCAGCGTTGAATCGGCAGGAGGTAACTATGGCTACACCTTC. Combining the CDR3 with reference TRBV29-1 and TRBJ1-2 gives the whole variable domain SAVISQKPSRDICQRGTSLTIQCQVDSQVTMMFWYRQQPGQSLTLIATANQGSEATYESGFVIDKFPISRPNLTFSTLTVSNMSPEDSSIYLCSVESAGGNYGYTFGSGTRLTVV.

This chain links TRBV11-2 with TRBJ2-7; 10 nucleotides align to TRBD1. Germline-derived CDR1 and CDR2 are SGHAT and FQNNGV. The CDR3 covers 14 residues. Trimming at V came to 6 bases and at J to 4 bases, leaving 6 bases not matched to a gene. The CDR3 here is CASSPGTGAYEQYF. CDR3 coding DNA: TGTGCCAGCAGTCCCGGGACAGGGGCGTACGAGCAGTACTTC.

V usage is TRBV27 and J usage is TRBJ2-7; 12 bases are shared with TRBD2. Trimming at V came to 3 bases and at J to 2 bases, leaving 8 bases not matched to a gene. CDR3 length: 17 amino acids. Germline V gene data show CDR1 as MNHEY and CDR2 as SMNVEV (reference sequence). CDR3 protein: CASSFQRTSGTAYEQYF. CDR3 sequence (DNA): TGTGCCAGCAGTTTCCAGAGGACTAGCGGGACCGCCTACGAGCAGTACTTC.